This T cell receptor (beta chain) was captured in a study of blood T cell repertoires in COVID-19. This CDR3 is 18 amino acids long. V dropped 7 bases and J dropped 4; count of bases not matched to a gene: 11. CDR1 and CDR2 (germline): SGHTA, FQGNSA. Original processing methods: Scientists estimated how many nucleated cells there were by amplifying reference gene primers. Repertoires were generated with immunoSEQ multiplex PCR, while TCRdb's copy carries only in-frame clones and drops some. V and J calls and clone size are as listed in that table; D and trimming were resolved from the DNA. This sample yields 300,000 to 350,000 clones, of which 90% are seen a single time; 0.95% to 1.3% belongs to the top ten.

The TCR comes from a woman aged 40-49 years with COVID-19, enrolled during active disease. The V gene is TRBV7-2, the J gene TRBJ2-2; 14 bases are shared with TRBD2. Sequenced input: peripheral blood. The CDR3: CASTHLGLAGVSTGELFF. DNA for the CDR3: TGTGCCAGCACCCACCTGGGACTAGCGGGAGTAAGCACCGGGGAGCTGTTTTTT.